These 18 T cell receptor beta chains share one sample of origin, sequenced in a study of T cells in women clearing cervical HPV infection. This table comes from immunoSEQ multiplex PCR, and its TCRdb copy is limited to in-frame clones, with some not included. The repertoire table contains 20,000 to 25,000 clones. Sequencing used blood buffy coat. Receptors were obtained from a woman between 18 and 75 years old with a cervical HPV16 infection that either progressed to CIN3+ or cleared (not recorded which).

Comments on this clone: The read falls 3 residues short of the CDR3 end, and the missing part is taken from the germline J gene. The chain links TRBV10-3 to TRBJ2-3; D not certain. V lost 5 bases and J 2 bases, leaving 14 bases between the germline ends. This CDR3 is built from 15 residues. Germline V gene data show CDR1 as ENHRY and CDR2 as SYGVKD. The chain's CDR3 is CAISLGAMITDTQYF. The part of the CDR3 DNA that was read is TGTGCCATCAGTCTGGGCGCGATGATCACAGATACG.

About this clone itself: The read ends 3 residues early relative to the CDR3; the germline J gene fills the gap. The V and J genes are TRBV11-3 and TRBJ1-2; D gene unclear. CDR1 is SGHNT, CDR2 YENEEA, per germline. This CDR3 is built from 13 residues. V gave up 0 bases and J gave up 1 base, with 3 bases separating them. This CDR3 is CASSLDRNYGYTF. CDR3 DNA (partial): TGTGCCAGCAGCTTAGATCGTAACTATGGC.

Details on this clone: Read sequence stops 3 residues before the CDR3 end, and the germline J gene provides the missing end. The rearrangement uses TRBV30 and TRBJ1-2; 11 bases line up with TRBD1. Germline V gives CDR1 GTSNPN, CDR2 SVGIG (reference sequence). There are 20 residues in the CDR3. CDR3 in amino acids: CAWTYNRAGTGGPKASSYTF. CDR3 bases read: TGTGCCTGGACCTATAATCGAGCCGGGACAGGGGGACCAAAAGCGTCTAGC. Using reference TRBV30 and TRBJ1-2 for the parts outside the CDR3, the full variable domain is SQTIHQWPATLVQPVGSPLSLECTVEGTSNPNLYWYRQAAGRGLQLLFYSVGIGQISSEVPQNLSASRPQDRQFILSSKKLLLSDSGFYLCAWTYNRAGTGGPKASSYTFGSGTRLTVV.

Points on this clone: The junction departs from the called germline gene at one end, perhaps through a read error. The read stops 3 residues short of the end of the CDR3; the missing end is completed from the germline J gene. The gene calls are TRBV5-1 and TRBJ2-7; 7 bases line up with TRBD1. CDR3 length: 14 residues. The germline CDR1 and CDR2 sequences are SGHRS and YFSETQ. CDR3 DNA (partial): TGCGCCAGCAGCTCCGGGACAGTATCCTCCGAG. It specifies CASSSGTVSSE. The entire CDR3 protein reads CASSSGTVSSEQYF.

A word on this clone: The CDR3 extends 3 residues past the end of the read, so its final part is completed from the germline J gene. The J gene is TRBJ1-1, the V gene TRBV7-8, with unresolved D. This CDR3 has 14 residues. Per the germline V gene, CDR1 is SGHVS and CDR2 is FQNEAQ. V was trimmed by 1 base and J by 2 bases, leaving 8 bases between them. The CDR3 loop is CASSLVAVNTEAFF. CDR3 DNA, as far as it was read: TGTGCCAGCAGCTTAGTAGCGGTTAACACTGAA.

A note on this clone: The CDR3 end lies 3 residues beyond the end of the read and is filled in from the germline J gene. V is TRBV5-4 and J is TRBJ1-1; 7 nucleotides align to TRBD1. After removal of 4 bases from V and 7 bases from J, the junction contained 13 bases not matched to a gene. Germline CDR1 is SGHNT and CDR2 is YYREEE (reference sequence). The CDR3 spans 15 residues. CDR3 amino acids: CASSNQPGQIHEAFF. Incomplete CDR3 DNA: TGTGCCAGCAGCAACCAACCGGGACAGATACATGAA. Full variable domain (missing parts from reference TRBV5-4 and TRBJ1-1): ETGVTQSPTHLIKTRGQQVTLRCSSQSGHNTVSWYQQALGQGPQFIFQYYREEENGRGNFPPRFSGLQFPNYSSELNVNALELDDSALYLCASSNQPGQIHEAFFGQGTRLTVV.

Points on this clone: The sequenced fragment ends 3 residues before the CDR3 boundary, so the rest is inferred from the germline J gene. The chain joins TRBV27 to TRBJ2-5; 12 positions match TRBD2. The CDR3 contains 17 residues. Germline CDR1 and CDR2: MNHEY and SMNVEV (reference sequence). J was trimmed by 1 base and V by 5 bases; bases with no gene match: 8. The sequenced part of the CDR3 DNA is TGTGCCAGCAGTCCCCAACTAGCGGGGGGACTCCAAGAGACC. Amino acids: CASSPQLAGGLQET. From start to end, the CDR3 is CASSPQLAGGLQETQYF.

Note on this clone: Sequencing ends 3 residues short of the CDR3 end; the germline J gene provides the rest. V usage is TRBV2 and J usage is TRBJ2-2, with 10 bases fitting TRBD1. The germline CDR1 and CDR2 sequences are SNHLY and FYNNEI. With 6 bases clipped from V and 7 bases from J, the junction kept 11 bases outside the gene matches. The CDR3 has 16 residues. CDR3 DNA, as far as it was read: TGTGCCAGCAGCCCAGGCGTGGGACAGGGGTTCGGGGAG. Translated: CASSPGVGQGFGE. The complete CDR3 sequence is CASSPGVGQGFGELFF. Based on the CDR3 plus reference TRBV2 and TRBJ2-2, the full variable domain is EPEVTQTPSHQVTQMGQEVILRCVPISNHLYFYWYRQILGQKVEFLVSFYNNEISEKSEIFDDQFSVERPDGSNFTLKIRSTKLEDSAMYFCASSPGVGQGFGELFFGEGSRLTVL.

As concerns this clone: Read coverage stops 3 residues before the CDR3 terminus; the germline J gene supplies the remainder. This chain uses TRBV29-1 with TRBJ1-3; D gene unclear. This CDR3 has 15 amino acids. V lost 5 bases and J 3 bases, leaving 17 bases between the germline ends. Germline V gene sequence: CDR1 SQVTM, CDR2 ANQGSEA. The CDR3 sequence: CSVSRSGAGGNTIYF. CDR3 DNA, as far as it was read: TGCAGCGTTTCCCGTTCGGGCGCGGGTGGAAACACC.

On this clone itself: The observed sequence ends 3 residues before the CDR3 terminus, with the missing tail filled in from the germline J gene. V gene TRBV14 combines with J gene TRBJ2-2, with TRBD2 identical over 8 bases. This CDR3 has 16 residues. The germline CDR1 and CDR2 sequences are SGHDN and FVKESK. Trimming took 4 bases from V and 6 from J; bases not matched to a gene: 10. CDR3 bases read: TGTGCCAGCAGCCCCGCCAAGGGACTAGTATCCGGGGAG. Translating gives CASSPAKGLVSGE. The entire CDR3 protein is CASSPAKGLVSGELFF.

In regard to this clone: The observed sequence ends 3 residues before the CDR3 terminus, with the missing tail filled in from the germline J gene. V usage is TRBV4-1 and J usage is TRBJ2-5, with D perhaps TRBD1 (5 bases). Germline CDR1 MGHRA, CDR2 YSYEKL. The V gene lost 5 bases and the J gene lost 5 bases, with 15 bases spanning the gap. The CDR3 totals 14 residues. The DNA read from the CDR3 is TGCGCCAGCAGCTCAGGGAAGTATTCGGAGACC. Protein: CASSSGKYSET. The full CDR3 sequence reads CASSSGKYSETQYF.

According to its frequency, this clone is medium-sized. The read terminates 3 residues ahead of where the CDR3 ends, so the germline J gene completes it. The chain links TRBV14 to TRBJ2-4; perhaps TRBD1 as D (6 bases). There are 16 residues in the CDR3. Germline V lookup: CDR1 SGHDN, CDR2 FVKESK. V gave up 3 bases and J gave up 3 bases, with 15 bases separating them. Incomplete CDR3 DNA: TGTGCCAGCAGCCACGCCCAGGGGCCGGTCAAAAACATT. Its translation: CASSHAQGPVKNI. The full CDR3 sequence reads CASSHAQGPVKNIQYF.

On this clone: Read data end 3 residues before the CDR3 end; the end is taken from the germline J gene. The chain joins TRBV5-4 to TRBJ2-3; D may be TRBD1 or TRBD2 (5 bases each). CDR3 size: 13 residues. The V gene's germline CDR1 is SGHNT and CDR2 YYREEE (reference sequence). The covered CDR3 bases are TGTGCCAGCAGCTTAGAGGGGCGAGAGACG. Its protein product is CASSLEGRET. The full CDR3 is CASSLEGRETQYF.

With regard to this clone: Sequencing ends 3 residues short of the CDR3 end; the germline J gene provides the rest. The chain is built from TRBV19 and TRBJ1-2; the D gene is possibly TRBD1 (6 bases). Looked up from germline, CDR1 is LNHDA and CDR2 is SQIVND (reference sequence). This CDR3 has 15 amino acids. Partial CDR3 DNA: TGTGCCAGTAGTAATAAACGGGACACCCTATGGGGC. Its protein product is CASSNKRDTLWG. The whole CDR3 region reads CASSNKRDTLWGYTF.

In the case of this clone: The read ends 3 residues early relative to the CDR3; the germline J gene fills the gap. This chain joins TRBV7-2 and TRBJ1-1, with D perhaps matching TRBD1 (5 bases). CDR1 SGHTA and CDR2 FQGNSA come from the germline V gene. Trimming pared 1 base from V and 3 bases from J, leaving 9 bases between. The CDR3 has 14 amino acids. The CDR3 sequence is CASSLVGVDTEAFF. The sequenced CDR3 bases are TGTGCCAGCAGCTTAGTAGGGGTAGACACTGAA.

On this clone itself: The observed sequence ends 3 residues before the CDR3 terminus, with the missing tail filled in from the germline J gene. The chain uses TRBV7-2 and TRBJ2-1, with D possibly matching TRBD2 (6 bases). The V and J ends lost 2 bases and 9 bases respectively, with 11 bases between them. The CDR3 spans 13 residues. The germline V gene has CDR1 SGHTA and CDR2 FQGNSA. The DNA read from the CDR3 is TGTGCCAGCAGCTTAAGACTAGTGCGTGAG. Encoded protein: CASSLRLVRE. The full-length CDR3 reads as CASSLRLVREQFF.

Worth noting for this clone: The observed sequence ends 3 residues before the CDR3 terminus, with the missing tail filled in from the germline J gene. V gene TRBV30 combines with J gene TRBJ1-5; maybe TRBD1 (5 bases). Looked up from germline, CDR1 is GTSNPN and CDR2 is SVGIG (reference sequence). The CDR3 spans 15 residues. CDR3 in amino acids: CAWSPKGEGVSPQHF. Incomplete CDR3 DNA: TGTGCCTGGAGCCCCAAAGGGGAAGGGGTTAGCCCC.

Notes on this clone: Read coverage stops 3 residues before the CDR3 terminus; the germline J gene supplies the remainder. The J gene is TRBJ2-1, the V gene TRBV2; 8 nucleotides align to TRBD2. Germline trimming cut 5 bases from V and 2 bases from J; bases unmatched to any gene: 2. Germline assignment: CDR1 SNHLY and CDR2 FYNNEI. The CDR3 spans 14 residues. The chain's CDR3 is CASSTSGTYNEQFF. The DNA read from the CDR3 is TGTGCCAGCAGTACTAGCGGTACCTACAATGAG.